The next 9 T cell receptor beta chains were all read from a single sample in a study of OX40 agonist ivuxolimab in advanced cancers. Some clones are missing from TCRdb's copy, which holds only in-frame ones; the method was immunoSEQ multiplex PCR. The data hold 100,000 to 120,000 clones, with under 95% observed a single time. The sequences come from CD4+ or CD8+ T cells sorted from blood, collected in a trial of the OX40 agonist ivuxolimab. The receptors here all came from an adult with an advanced solid tumor such as melanoma, head and neck, liver or kidney cancer.

The J gene is TRBJ1-2, the V gene TRBV27; TRBD1 agrees at 10 bases. The V segment lost 5 bases and the J segment 7 bases; nucleotides outside the gene matches: 10. Germline V gives CDR1 MNHEY, CDR2 SMNVEV (reference sequence). The CDR3 consists of 15 residues. CDR3 sequence (DNA): TGTGCCAGCAGTCCTACCGGGACAGGGGATTTTGGCTACACCTTC. Residues: CASSPTGTGDFGYTF.

The V gene is TRBV6-1, the J gene TRBJ2-7; 7 nucleotides line up with TRBD2. This CDR3 has 16 amino acids. Germline V gene lookup returns CDR1 MNHNS and CDR2 SASEGT. Germline trimming cut 0 bases from V and 2 bases from J; bases unmatched to any gene: 7. The CDR3: CASSEALGGGAYEQYF. In DNA form, the CDR3 reads TGTGCCAGCAGTGAAGCGCTGGGGGGAGGGGCCTACGAGCAGTACTTC.

This chain connects TRBV4-1 to TRBJ2-3, with unresolved D. Germline V gives CDR1 MGHRA, CDR2 YSYEKL. The CDR3 runs to 11 residues. The germline V and J ends were trimmed by 10 bases and 2 bases, with 7 bases remaining between them. The CDR3 bases are TGCGCCAACCTAGTCACAGATACGCAGTATTTT. It is translated as CANLVTDTQYF.

The CDR3 DNA follows: TGTGCCAGCAGCCGACAAGAGACCCAGTACTTC. It yields the protein CASSRQETQYF. V is TRBV7-2 and J is TRBJ2-5, with unresolved D. The germline V gene has CDR1 SGHTA and CDR2 FQGNSA. This CDR3 has 11 amino acids. V lost 5 bases and J lost 2, with 3 bases in between.

The rearrangement joins TRBV27 to TRBJ1-3; D remains unclear. The V end lost 6 bases, the J end lost 2 bases, and 8 bases lay between the germline ends. The CDR3 runs 13 residues. From germline, CDR1 is MNHEY and CDR2 SMNVEV (reference sequence). The CDR3 loop reads CASSSAPGNTIYF. In DNA, the CDR3 is TGTGCCAGCAGCTCGGCGCCTGGAAACACCATATATTTT.

The rearrangement uses TRBV30 and TRBJ1-4; D not resolved. From germline, CDR1 is GTSNPN and CDR2 SVGIG (reference sequence). The CDR3 consists of 13 residues. The ends were cut back, 3 bases at V and 12 bases at J, with 17 bases in the middle. The CDR3 protein is CAWSHTWGGELFF. Written as DNA, the CDR3 is TGTGCCTGGAGCCACACTTGGGGAGGCGAACTGTTTTTT.

CDR3 bases: TGTGCCAGCAGCTTTGGGGGAGATACGCAGTATTTT. Residues: CASSFGGDTQYF. V and J are TRBV11-3 and TRBJ2-3; either TRBD1 or TRBD2 may supply D (5 bases each). This CDR3 spans 12 amino acids. Trimming removed 3 bases at V and 5 bases at J, with 6 bases between. The germline V gene encodes CDR1 SGHNT and CDR2 YENEEA.

This clone was counted once. V usage is TRBV5-4 and J usage is TRBJ2-2; 9 nucleotides match TRBD2. The ends lost 4 bases at V and 2 bases at J; junction bases unmatched: 6. CDR3 length equals 16 residues. Germline V CDR1 and CDR2: SGHNT, YYREEE (reference sequence). The CDR3 bases are TGTGCCAGCAGCCCGATGACTAGCGGAAACACCGGGGAGCTGTTTTTT. Its protein is CASSPMTSGNTGELFF.

The chain uses TRBV5-5 and TRBJ2-5; D ambiguous. Germline values: CDR1 SGHKS, CDR2 YYEKEE (reference sequence). The CDR3 is 14 residues long. V lost 4 bases and J lost 1, with 11 bases in between. As DNA, the CDR3 is TGTGCCAGCAGCCACCTGGGGATCCAAGAGACCCAGTACTTC. Its protein is CASSHLGIQETQYF.